The T cell receptor (beta chain) under discussion was sequenced for a study of cytotoxic CD8 clonotypes in ibrutinib-treated CLL (dated by TCRdb to about 2021). In terms of the full investigation: The cohort was composed of some ten relapsed/refractory and fewer than 16 treatment-naive patients; IGHV unmutated status was identified in about 17 patients. Responses were partial in some 24 patients and complete in 2; after median about 70 months follow-up, roughly 15 stayed in remission and 12 progressed. The response samples were drawn at a median of approximately 12 months into treatment, with a range of roughly 6 to 36 months. An average of 255,043 productive templates and roughly 94,000 productive rearrangements was obtained per sample. Of the 90 or so participants in the trial, about two dozen had longitudinal samples available. Cryopreserved peripheral blood mononuclear cells were obtained prior to treatment, at the time of response, and at either disease progression or sustained remission. Patients were still on ibrutinib when every remission and progressive disease sample was collected.

Around 2 micrograms of genomic DNA were extracted from cryopreserved PBMCs for TCR beta library preparation. High-throughput TCR beta sequencing was performed on longitudinal blood samples from CLL patients receiving ibrutinib monotherapy. The patients were enrolled in a single-center, open-label phase 2 trial of ibrutinib monotherapy. Each clonotype received, on average, about 9.7x coverage in deep resolution sequencing performed on a MiSeq, where the target depth lay between 1 in 1 million and 1 in 200,000 T cells. The immunoSEQ hsTCRB Kit was used to generate the TCR beta libraries. Per the authors' processing: Data were analyzed with ImmunoSEQ Data Assistant and ImmunoSEQ Analyzer, with V, D and J genes assigned per IMGT definitions. Clonality was computed as one minus normalized Shannon entropy of productive rearrangement frequencies, ranging from 0 to 1. Only overrepresented clonotypes making up at least 0.05% of the repertoire of each patient were included in the public clonotype analysis. Roughly 13 age-matched healthy donor repertoires from immuneACCESS were used as controls for clonality. In TCRdb, the immuneACCESS table is reduced to in-frame sequences with V and J assigned. These tables do not hold every clone; where another copy was compared, an unresolved V gene accounts for under half, and the others remain unexplained. That table supplies the V and J calls and clone size; D and trimming were determined from the DNA. Present in this sample are 330,000 or so clones, 67% of which were seen just once. The ten largest clones take up around 6.5% of the sample.

A word on this clone: The specificity of this receptor is unknown. There are no base qualities to consult, and no much larger clone falls within one base.

The CDR3 runs 14 amino acids, cysteine and phenylalanine included. Only CDR3 DNA remains: 42 bases, in frame from the first base. Sequences WSHSY (CDR1) and SAAADI (CDR2) are obtained from the germline V gene. The V and J ends are trimmed by 7 bases and 4 bases, leaving 14 bases between them. Results the study describes overall, beyond this receptor: Public clonotypes were rare and either shrank or stayed stable during treatment, and the rise in clonality at ibrutinib response reflected expansion of private clonotypes. At ibrutinib response clonality went up, during sustained remission it held steady, and at progression it dropped back toward baseline. Baseline clonality was found to be higher than that of age-matched healthy donors and was strongly correlated with circulating CD8+ T-cell counts. Sampling times were not matched between patients in sustained remission and patients whose disease was progressing, and lymph node repertoires were not examined.

The source was PBMCs, collected after 36 months of ibrutinib treatment. The V and J segments used are TRBV10-2 and TRBJ2-1; tentative D gene TRBD2, with 5 bases matching. This TCR was recovered from a human donor with chronic lymphocytic leukemia. The nucleotides are TGCGCCAGCAACCCGAGGAGCGGTTACAATGAGCAGTTCTTC. Its product reads: CASNPRSGYNEQFF.